A selection of T cell receptor beta chains follows, all from one sample in a study of blood T cell repertoires in COVID-19. The table came from immunoSEQ multiplex PCR; TCRdb's copy has only in-frame clones and leaves some out. The sample lists fewer than 300,000 clones, approximately 87% occurring once. The sequenced material came from peripheral blood. These TCRs come from a woman in her 70s with active or convalescent COVID-19. The CDR3 runs from the conserved cysteine through the conserved F or W. A D gene is named only where the DNA matches it firmly. Size values are once, few and many counts, or a class for expanded clones, and some rows have none.

clone size,V gene,D gene,J gene,CDR3 length,CDR3 DNA,CDR3 protein
few,TRBV28,NA,TRBJ2-7,12,TGTGCCAGCAGTTCCTACCCCTACGAGCAGTACTTC,CASSSYPYEQYF
NA,TRBV28,NA,TRBJ1-6,15,TGTGCCAGCAGTGGAGGACCGACTGTGGTCTCACCCCTCCACTTT,CASSGGPTVVSPLHF
once,TRBV7-3,TRBD2,TRBJ2-3,18,TGTGCCAGCAGCTTAAGAGCGGGGGCGGACGTTAGCACAGATACGCAGTATTTT,CASSLRAGADVSTDTQYF
NA,TRBV7-2,TRBD2,TRBJ2-3,15,TGTGCCAGCAGCCGCCAAGCGGGGGGGGCAGATACGCAGTATTTT,CASSRQAGGADTQYF
NA,TRBV28,NA,TRBJ1-1,13,TGTGCCAGCAGCCCTCCCCGTTTGACTGAAGCTTTCTTT,CASSPPRLTEAFF
NA,TRBV20-1,NA,TRBJ1-1,11,TGCAGTGCTAGAGGCCCCAAGGAGGCTTTCTTT,CSARGPKEAFF
NA,TRBV11-2,NA,TRBJ2-2,15,TGTGCCAGCAGCTTAGCCGGAGGGGAAAACGGGGAGCTGTTTTTT,CASSLAGGENGELFF
NA,TRBV9,NA,TRBJ2-7,13,TGTGCCAGCAGCGTAGGCCCCACTTGGGAGCAGTACTTC,CASSVGPTWEQYF
once,TRBV5-6,NA,TRBJ1-5,14,TGTGCCAGCAGCTTGCAGGGCCACCGGGAGCCCCAGCATTTT,CASSLQGHREPQHF
NA,TRBV5-4,NA,TRBJ2-3,12,TGTGCCAGCAAAATTGGCTCCGATACGCAGTATTTT,CASKIGSDTQYF
NA,TRBV6-5,NA,TRBJ2-3,13,TGTGCCAGCAGGCGGGACTTCACAGATACGCAGTATTTT,CASRRDFTDTQYF
NA,TRBV2,NA,TRBJ1-5,14,TGTGCCAGCAGTGAAGCCAGGGCCAGTCAGCCCCAGCATTTT,CASSEARASQPQHF
NA,TRBV28,TRBD2,TRBJ2-3,16,TGTGCCAGCAGTTTCCGGACTAGCGGGAGGGCACATACGCAGTATTTT,CASSFRTSGRAHTQYF
NA,TRBV24-1,TRBD1,TRBJ2-7,12,TGTGCCACCGGACAGGGGGCCAACGAGCAGTACTTC,CATGQGANEQYF
once,TRBV9,TRBD1,TRBJ1-3,13,TGTGCCAGCGGGGGACAGGGTGTAAACACCATATATTTT,CASGGQGVNTIYF
few,TRBV7-2,TRBD1,TRBJ1-2,14,TGTGCCAGCAGCTTAGCCCCAGGGGGCTATGGCTACACCTTC,CASSLAPGGYGYTF
NA,TRBV7-9,NA,TRBJ2-7,12,TGTGCCAGCAGTACAGGGGGGGACGAGCAGTACTTC,CASSTGGDEQYF
NA,TRBV18,TRBD1,TRBJ1-1,18,TGTGCCAGCTCACCGTTTCGGAGAATGGACAGGGTAATTACTGAAGCTTTCTTT,CASSPFRRMDRVITEAFF
few,TRBV11-2,NA,TRBJ1-2,12,TGTGCCAGCAGCTTAGGCGGGTATGGCTACACCTTC,CASSLGGYGYTF
NA,TRBV9,TRBD1,TRBJ2-2,16,TGTGCCAGCAGCGGGCGAACAGGGGAATATGCCGGGGAGCTGTTTTTT,CASSGRTGEYAGELFF
NA,TRBV5-1,TRBD1,TRBJ1-2,15,TGCGCCAGCAGCTTCCAACAGGGGGCGTTACATGGCTACACCTTC,CASSFQQGALHGYTF
NA,TRBV4-1,NA,TRBJ1-3,17,TGCGCCAGCAGCCAAGGAGCAGGGGAGTCCTCTGGAAACACCATATATTTT,CASSQGAGESSGNTIYF
NA,TRBV3-1/TRBV3-2,NA,TRBJ1-2,16,TGTGCCAGCAGCCAAGATCTCGTACAGGCGGCCTATGGCTACACCTTC,CASSQDLVQAAYGYTF
NA,TRBV23-1,TRBD1,TRBJ2-2,15,TGCGCCAGCACCCCTGGACAGGGGAACACCGGGGAGCTGTTTTTT,CASTPGQGNTGELFF
NA,TRBV11-2,TRBD2,TRBJ2-3,15,TGTGCCAGCAGCGATAGCGGGAGGGGCCCAGATACGCAGTATTTT,CASSDSGRGPDTQYF
NA,TRBV6-5,TRBD1,TRBJ2-7,15,TGTGCCAGCAGTTACGACAGGGGTAATACGTACGAGCAGTACTTC,CASSYDRGNTYEQYF
once,TRBV11-2,NA,TRBJ2-7,15,TGTGCCAGCAGCTTAGATCAGGGGACCCCCTACGAGCAGTACTTC,CASSLDQGTPYEQYF
NA,TRBV15,NA,TRBJ2-1,14,TGTGCCACCCGTCGGGGCGGGGAATACAATGAGCAGTTCTTC,CATRRGGEYNEQFF
NA,TRBV6-5,NA,TRBJ2-7,15,TGTGCCAGCAGTTACGCCAGGGAGGTACCGTACGAGCAGTACTTC,CASSYAREVPYEQYF
NA,TRBV28,TRBD1,TRBJ1-1,14,TGTGCCAGCAGTTTGACAGGGGGTCTTTCGTATGCTTTCTTT,CASSLTGGLSYAFF
few,TRBV30,NA,TRBJ1-3,13,TGTGCCTGGAGTGTCAGCTCTGGAAACACCATATATTTT,CAWSVSSGNTIYF
NA,TRBV4-2,NA,TRBJ2-3,15,TGTGCCAGCAGCCAAGTCCCACCAGCGTCAGATACGCAGTATTTT,CASSQVPPASDTQYF